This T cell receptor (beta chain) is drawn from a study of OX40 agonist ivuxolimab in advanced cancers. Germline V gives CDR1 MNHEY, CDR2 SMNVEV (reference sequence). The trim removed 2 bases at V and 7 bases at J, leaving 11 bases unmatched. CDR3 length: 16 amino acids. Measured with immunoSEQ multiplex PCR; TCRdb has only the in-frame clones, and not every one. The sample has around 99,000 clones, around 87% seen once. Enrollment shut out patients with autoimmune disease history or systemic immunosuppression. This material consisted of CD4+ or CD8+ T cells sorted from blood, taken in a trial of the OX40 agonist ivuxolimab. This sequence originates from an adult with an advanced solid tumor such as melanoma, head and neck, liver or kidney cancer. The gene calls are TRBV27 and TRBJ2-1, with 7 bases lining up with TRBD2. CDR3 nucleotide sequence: TGTGCCAGCAGTTTAATAGCTAGCGGACTGAGGAATGAGCAGTTCTTC. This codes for CASSLIASGLRNEQFF.